Following are 21 T cell receptor beta chains from one sample sequenced in a study of Ad26.COV2.S vaccination and SARS-CoV-2 variants. Only in-frame clones appear in the TCRdb table, and some are missing; sequencing was by immunoSEQ multiplex PCR. The sample records approximately 340,000 clones, around 92% being singletons. Sequencing used peripheral blood, obtained after recovery from COVID-19. The receptors were gathered from a human donor who had recovered from COVID-19.

The chain carries TRBV5-5 and TRBJ1-1, with D possibly matching TRBD1 (5 bases). Per the germline V gene, CDR1 is SGHKS and CDR2 is YYEKEE (reference sequence). The CDR3 has 17 residues. Trimming stripped 2 bases from V and 3 bases from J, with 20 bases between. CDR3 loop: CASSLTLRTGEDTEAFF. For the CDR3, the DNA is TGTGCCAGCAGCTTAACCCTCCGCACGGGGGAGGACACTGAAGCTTTCTTT.

The genes are TRBV10-3 and TRBJ2-2, with TRBD1 matching over 7 bases. The CDR3 runs 16 residues. V shed 1 base and J 2 bases; nucleotides not matched to a gene: 4. The V gene's germline CDR1 is ENHRY and CDR2 SYGVKD. CDR3 sequence reads: CAISEWGQFNTGELFF. The CDR3 coding sequence is TGTGCCATCAGTGAGTGGGGACAGTTTAACACCGGGGAGCTGTTTTTT.

V gene TRBV4-1 combines with J gene TRBJ2-1; D is possibly TRBD1 (5 bases). Germline CDR1 MGHRA, CDR2 YSYEKL. The V end was cut by 0 bases, the J end by 2 bases, with 14 bases between. This CDR3 contains 17 residues. The CDR3 nucleotides are TGCGCCAGCAGCCAAGATGTCGGCAGGGTCGCCTACAATGAGCAGTTCTTC. As protein: CASSQDVGRVAYNEQFF.

This rearrangement joins TRBV10-3 to TRBJ1-5; TRBD1 aligns across 8 bases. After removal of 2 bases from V and 4 bases from J, the junction contained 4 bases not matched to a gene. The germline V gene has CDR1 ENHRY and CDR2 SYGVKD. CDR3 length: 15 amino acids. CDR3: CAISEMDRENQPQHF. In DNA, the CDR3 is TGTGCCATCAGTGAGATGGACAGGGAAAATCAGCCCCAGCATTTT.

The chain uses TRBV18 and TRBJ2-3; 14 positions match TRBD2. This CDR3 contains 17 residues. CDR1 is KGHSH and CDR2 is LQKENI in the germline V gene. Trimming removed 0 bases from V and 6 bases from J; junction bases left unmatched: 5. This CDR3 is CASSPPGLAGGVDTQYF. In DNA, the CDR3 is TGTGCCAGCTCACCACCAGGACTAGCGGGGGGCGTGGATACGCAGTATTTT.

J is TRBJ2-2 and V is TRBV5-4; 9 bases map to TRBD1. The CDR3 runs 15 residues. Germline loops: CDR1 SGHNT, CDR2 YYREEE (reference sequence). Losses at the gene ends were 4 bases for V and 4 bases for J; bases not matched to a gene: 5. The CDR3 coding sequence is TGTGCCAGCAGCGGATTGACAGGGGGCACCGGGGAGCTGTTTTTT. This encodes CASSGLTGGTGELFF. Combining the CDR3 with reference TRBV5-4 and TRBJ2-2 gives the whole variable domain ETGVTQSPTHLIKTRGQQVTLRCSSQSGHNTVSWYQQALGQGPQFIFQYYREEENGRGNFPPRFSGLQFPNYSSELNVNALELDDSALYLCASSGLTGGTGELFFGEGSRLTVL.

The V call is TRBV6-6, the J call TRBJ1-3; D is unclear. V shed 0 bases and J shed 0 bases, with 6 bases lying between them. This CDR3 contains 15 residues. CDR1 and CDR2 from the germline V gene are MNHNY and SVGAGI (reference sequence). Here the CDR3 DNA reads TGTGCCAGCAGTTACTCGGCGAGCTCTGGAAACACCATATATTTT. Encoded protein: CASSYSASSGNTIYF.

This clone was detected only once. The V gene is TRBV5-1, the J gene TRBJ2-1; D is uncertain. Germline loops: CDR1 SGHRS, CDR2 YFSETQ. The V and J ends lost 0 bases and 8 bases respectively, with 6 bases between them. CDR3 length equals 12 residues. Written as DNA, the CDR3 is TGCGCCAGCAGCTTGGTGGCCCATGAGCAGTTCTTC. Translating gives CASSLVAHEQFF.

The V call is TRBV7-9, the J call TRBJ2-1; 11 nucleotides agree with TRBD1. V shed 1 base and J 3 bases; nucleotides not matched to a gene: 2. Germline CDR1 reads SEHNR; CDR2 reads FQNEAQ (reference sequence). This CDR3 is built from 16 residues. As DNA, the CDR3 is TGTGCCAGCAGCTTAGAAGGGACAGGGGGCTACAATGAGCAGTTCTTC. Its translation is CASSLEGTGGYNEQFF. The whole variable domain, remainder taken from reference TRBV7-9 and TRBJ2-1, is DTGVSQNPRHKITKRGQNVTFRCDPISEHNRLYWYRQTLGQGPEFLTYFQNEAQLEKSRLLSDRFSAERPKGSFSTLEIQRTEQGDSAMYLCASSLEGTGGYNEQFFGPGTRLTVL.

The chain employs TRBV5-4 and TRBJ2-1; TRBD2 matches at 9 bases. Germline trimming cut 5 bases from V and 4 bases from J; bases unmatched to any gene: 10. This CDR3 spans 16 amino acids. CDR1 and CDR2 from the germline V gene are SGHNT and YYREEE (reference sequence). The CDR3 DNA sequence: TGTGCCAGCAGTACGGGGCAGCGGGGGGCTTACAATGAGCAGTTCTTC. It specifies CASSTGQRGAYNEQFF.

The rearrangement links TRBV6-5 to TRBJ2-7; D perhaps matches TRBD1 (6 bases). The CDR3 loop spans 14 amino acids. Trimming removed 6 bases at V and 0 bases at J, with 12 bases between. CDR1 and CDR2 (germline): MNHEY, SVGAGI. CDR3: CASRTHRVSYEQYF. Here the CDR3 DNA reads TGTGCCAGCAGGACACACAGGGTCTCCTACGAGCAGTACTTC.

The J gene is TRBJ1-2, the V gene TRBV5-1; TRBD1 is a possible D gene (6 bases). Germline loops: CDR1 SGHRS, CDR2 YFSETQ. This CDR3 contains 15 residues. The V end lost 0 bases, the J end lost 5 bases, and 14 bases lay between the germline ends. The CDR3: CASSLDGGHLYGYTF. The CDR3 nucleotides read TGCGCCAGCAGCTTGGATGGGGGGCACCTGTATGGCTACACCTTC.

The chain employs TRBV19 and TRBJ1-4, with TRBD1 as a possible D gene (6 bases). The V gene's germline CDR1 is LNHDA and CDR2 SQIVND (reference sequence). V lost 7 bases to trimming and J lost 12 bases, with 24 bases between them. CDR3 size: 15 residues. CDR3 region: CASNPNRATKEELFF. CDR3 bases: TGTGCCAGTAATCCTAACAGGGCCACTAAAGAGGAACTGTTTTTT.

The gene calls are TRBV5-1 and TRBJ1-1; 8 nucleotides match TRBD1. CDR1 is SGHRS and CDR2 is YFSETQ in the germline V gene. The CDR3 runs to 15 residues. Trimming removed 3 bases from V and 4 bases from J; junction bases left unmatched: 8. The CDR3 DNA sequence: TGCGCCAGCAGCTACACAGGGGGGTCGGCCACTGAAGCTTTCTTT. Its translation is CASSYTGGSATEAFF. Complete variable domain (other parts from reference TRBV5-1 and TRBJ1-1): KAGVTQTPRYLIKTRGQQVTLSCSPISGHRSVSWYQQTPGQGLQFLFEYFSETQRNKGNFPGRFSGRQFSNSRSEMNVSTLELGDSALYLCASSYTGGSATEAFFGQGTRLTVV.

This rearrangement joins TRBV19 to TRBJ1-1; D gene ambiguous. CDR1 is LNHDA and CDR2 is SQIVND in the germline V gene (reference sequence). The CDR3 loop spans 14 amino acids. The V gene lost 8 bases and the J gene lost 1 base, with 14 bases spanning the gap. The DNA of the CDR3 is TGTGCCAGTCAGATCTCTGCGGGGAACACTGAAGCTTTCTTT. Translating gives CASQISAGNTEAFF.

The chain recombines TRBV12-5 with TRBJ1-2; tentative D call: TRBD1 (6 bases). The CDR3 totals 14 residues. Trimming pared 0 bases from V and 10 bases from J, leaving 15 bases between. CDR1 is LGHNT, CDR2 FRNRAP, per germline. CDR3 nucleotides: TGTGCTAGTGGTTTGGTACAGATCAGGGGCCACTACACCTTC. This codes for CASGLVQIRGHYTF.

The sample holds a few counts of this clone. The J gene is TRBJ2-2, the V gene TRBV5-1, with 12 bases matching TRBD2. Looked up from germline, CDR1 is SGHRS and CDR2 is YFSETQ. The CDR3 runs to 16 residues. V shed 4 bases and J 1 base; nucleotides not matched to a gene: 2. This CDR3 is CASSPLAGGNTGELFF. The CDR3, as DNA: TGCGCCAGCAGCCCACTAGCGGGGGGGAACACCGGGGAGCTGTTTTTT.

The CDR3 bases are TGTGCCAGCAGCTCACAGGGGGGCTATGGCTACACCTTC. Protein product: CASSSQGGYGYTF. The chain links TRBV3-1 (or the pseudogene TRBV3-2) to TRBJ1-2; TRBD1 agrees at 8 bases. The trim removed 5 bases at V and 4 bases at J, leaving 3 bases unmatched. The CDR3 is made up of 13 amino acids. Germline V lookup: CDR1 LGHDT, CDR2 YNNKEL (reference sequence).

The rearrangement uses TRBV5-1 and TRBJ1-2, with a tentative D call TRBD1 (5 bases). Trimming cost V 0 bases and J 3 bases, with 15 bases left between them. CDR1 and CDR2 (germline): SGHRS, YFSETQ. CDR3 size: 16 residues. This CDR3 reads CASSLGFPGGDYGYTF. The CDR3 coding sequence is TGCGCCAGCAGCTTGGGGTTTCCGGGGGGTGACTATGGCTACACCTTC.

This sequence joins TRBV7-2 and TRBJ1-5, with a possible D match to TRBD1 (5 bases). CDR1 and CDR2 (germline): SGHTA, FQGNSA. CDR3 length equals 16 residues. Between the trimmed V and J ends, which lost 5 bases and 2 bases, there was a span of 16 bases. CDR3 sequence (DNA): TGTGCCAGCAGCCCGTTGGACCTAGGGGGCAATCAGCCCCAGCATTTT. It encodes CASSPLDLGGNQPQHF. Combining the CDR3 with reference TRBV7-2 and TRBJ1-5 gives the whole variable domain GAGVSQSPSNKVTEKGKDVELRCDPISGHTALYWYRQSLGQGLEFLIYFQGNSAPDKSGLPSDRFSAERTGGSVSTLTIQRTQQEDSAVYLCASSPLDLGGNQPQHFGDGTRLSIL.

The V and J genes are TRBV27 and TRBJ1-5, with TRBD1 identical over 7 bases. Trimming removed 1 base from V and 4 bases from J; junction bases left unmatched: 10. From germline, CDR1 is MNHEY and CDR2 SMNVEV (reference sequence). The CDR3 spans 17 residues. The CDR3 reads CASSLYFETGKNQPQHF. DNA of the CDR3: TGTGCCAGCAGTTTATATTTCGAGACAGGGAAAAATCAGCCCCAGCATTTT.